This passage covers 17 T cell receptor beta chains from one sample sequenced in a study of vaccination effects on CD4 cells after COVID-19. Before any sequencing was done, the ViraFEST assay used viral peptide pools to expand antigen-specific CD4+ T cells. CD4+ T cell isolation took place after less than 13 days of culture. Vaccine administered to participants consisted of two doses of either BNT162b2 or mRNA-1273. Antigens of these TCRs are unknown. This table comes from immunoSEQ multiplex PCR, and its TCRdb copy is limited to in-frame clones, with some not included. The sample has about 27,000 clones; about 83% are singletons. The starting material was CD4+ T cells from PBMCs cultured with HCoV-NL63 spike peptides, obtained after COVID-19 vaccination. The receptors derive from a human donor who received a COVID-19 vaccine. Some clones in this sample may be carry-over from other donors' samples.

The V and J genes are TRBV6-5 and TRBJ1-1, with D uncertain. Germline values: CDR1 MNHEY, CDR2 SVGAGI. CDR3 length: 12 amino acids. Trimming removed 2 bases at V and 1 base at J, with 2 bases between. For the CDR3, the DNA is TGTGCCAGCAGTTACCCGAACACTGAAGCTTTCTTT. Translation: CASSYPNTEAFF.

The V and J genes are TRBV5-1 and TRBJ2-3; 14 bases fit TRBD2. CDR1 SGHRS and CDR2 YFSETQ come from the germline V gene. The CDR3 is 15 residues long. V lost 3 bases to trimming and J lost 9 bases; unmatched junction nucleotides: 6. CDR3 nucleotide sequence: TGCGCCAGCAGCTCCCCGACTAGCGGGGGGGGCACGCAGTATTTT. The encoded protein is CASSSPTSGGGTQYF.

The genes are TRBV4-1 and TRBJ2-6; perhaps TRBD1 as D (5 bases). The V end was cut by 7 bases, the J end by 0 bases, with 19 bases between. The germline V gene has CDR1 MGHRA and CDR2 YSYEKL. This CDR3 is 18 amino acids long. The CDR3 region is CASTLTPRASSGANVLTF. In nucleotides, the CDR3 is TGCGCCAGCACGCTAACTCCCAGGGCGAGCTCTGGGGCCAACGTCCTGACTTTC.

This chain's CDR3 is CASSTSFEQFF. CDR3 coding DNA: TGTGCCAGCAGTACAAGCTTTGAGCAGTTCTTC. J is TRBJ2-1 and V is TRBV2, with D uncertain. The V gene lost 5 bases and the J gene lost 9 bases, with 8 bases spanning the gap. Germline CDR1 SNHLY, CDR2 FYNNEI. This CDR3 is 11 amino acids long.

This rearrangement joins TRBV5-4 to TRBJ1-3; TRBD1 aligns across 7 bases. Germline CDR1 SGHNT, CDR2 YYREEE (reference sequence). The junction had 0 bases not matched to a gene; V was cut back by 3 bases and J by 0 bases. There are 14 residues in the CDR3. Here the CDR3 reads CASSSGGSGNTIYF. CDR3 DNA sequence: TGTGCCAGCAGCTCAGGGGGCTCTGGAAACACCATATATTTT.

This chain's CDR3 is CASSRTDSGNTIYF. The CDR3 coding sequence is TGTGCCAGCAGCCGGACAGACTCTGGAAACACCATATATTTT. V usage is TRBV6-2 or TRBV6-3 and J usage is TRBJ1-3, with a possible D match to TRBD1 (6 bases). Trimming took off 6 bases at V and 0 bases at J, with 9 bases between the two ends. Germline V gene lookup returns CDR1 MNHEY and CDR2 SVGEGT. The CDR3 is made up of 14 amino acids.

This clone was found a few times. V usage is TRBV14 and J usage is TRBJ1-1; D gene ambiguous. CDR3 length: 13 residues. Germline loops: CDR1 SGHDN, CDR2 FVKESK. Trimming removed 4 bases from V and 5 bases from J, with 11 bases in between. The CDR3 loop reads CASSLQSITEAFF. For the CDR3, the DNA is TGTGCCAGCAGCCTCCAGTCGATTACTGAAGCTTTCTTT. Full variable domain (remainder filled in from reference TRBV14 and TRBJ1-1): EAGVTQFPSHSVIEKGQTVTLRCDPISGHDNLYWYRRVMGKEIKFLLHFVKESKQDESGMPNNRFLAERTGGTYSTLKVQPAELEDSGVYFCASSLQSITEAFFGQGTRLTVV.

The V and J genes are TRBV5-1 and TRBJ2-7; 8 nucleotides match TRBD1. After removal of 0 bases from V and 5 bases from J, the junction contained 4 bases not matched to a gene. The CDR3 extends over 14 amino acids. Germline loops: CDR1 SGHRS, CDR2 YFSETQ. CDR3 in DNA: TGCGCCAGCAGCTTGGGGGACAGGACAGACGAGCAGTACGTC. Its protein product is CASSLGDRTDEQYV.

This clone was recorded a few times. V and J are TRBV28 and TRBJ2-1, with D hard to call. CDR3 length: 12 residues. V dropped 6 bases and J dropped 0 bases, with 3 bases sitting between them. The germline V gene has CDR1 MDHEN and CDR2 SYDVKM. DNA of the CDR3: TGTGCCAGCAGGTTCTCCTACAATGAGCAGTTCTTC. This encodes CASRFSYNEQFF.

The CDR3 protein is CASRTQVGGLNNEQFF. Written as DNA, the CDR3 is TGCGCCAGCAGGACACAAGTCGGGGGGCTAAACAATGAGCAGTTCTTC. The chain links TRBV5-1 to TRBJ2-1, with D maybe TRBD2 (7 bases). Germline V gives CDR1 SGHRS, CDR2 YFSETQ. Trimming left V 5 bases short and J 5 bases short, with 20 bases between. The CDR3 covers 16 residues.

The chain is built from TRBV5-1 and TRBJ1-2; D is unresolved. Germline V lookup: CDR1 SGHRS, CDR2 YFSETQ. The V and J ends lost 0 bases and 1 base respectively, with 4 bases between them. CDR3 size: 13 residues. CDR3 amino acids: CASSLDVNYGYTF. CDR3 nucleotides: TGCGCCAGCAGCTTGGACGTTAACTATGGCTACACCTTC.

The chain recombines TRBV6-4 with TRBJ2-7; D ambiguous. CDR1 and CDR2 from the germline V gene are MRHNA and SNTAGT. V lost 2 bases and J 4 bases, leaving 12 bases between the germline ends. This CDR3 spans 14 amino acids. CDR3 sequence: CASSDGAHYYEQYV. As DNA, the CDR3 is TGTGCCAGCAGTGACGGAGCACACTATTACGAGCAGTACGTC.

This chain links TRBV28 with TRBJ1-2, with D possibly being TRBD1 (6 bases). The V gene's germline CDR1 is MDHEN and CDR2 SYDVKM. The ends were cut back, 1 base at V and 12 bases at J, with 12 bases in the middle. The CDR3 is made up of 12 amino acids. The CDR3: CASSLYEGGNTF. CDR3 DNA sequence: TGTGCCAGCAGTTTATACGAGGGGGGGAACACCTTC.

The J gene is TRBJ2-4, the V gene TRBV7-2, with 7 bases identical to TRBD2. CDR1 and CDR2 (germline): SGHTA, FQGNSA. Germline trimming cut 1 base from V and 2 bases from J; bases unmatched to any gene: 5. This CDR3 is 16 amino acids long. This CDR3 is CASSLVGGNTKNIQYF. CDR3 DNA sequence: TGTGCCAGCAGCTTAGTCGGGGGGAATACCAAAAACATTCAGTACTTC.

The V gene is TRBV21-1, the J gene TRBJ1-3; TRBD1 was called by the table and not checked on the DNA. TRBV21-1 is labeled a pseudogene. This CDR3 region has 14 residues. The CDR3 DNA is TGTGCCAGCAGCACACACATCTCTGGAAACACCATATATTTT. It yields the protein CASSTHISGNTIYF.

The chain uses TRBV21-1 and TRBJ1-5. TRBV21-1 is assigned pseudogene status. The CDR3 runs 15 residues. In DNA, the CDR3 is TGTGCCAGCGTCCTAAAAAAGGGTGTAAATCAGCCCCAGCATTTT. Encoded protein: CASVLKKGVNQPQHF.

V and J are TRBV29-1 and TRBJ2-3; no reliable D call. CDR1 and CDR2 from the germline V gene are SQVTM and ANQGSEA. The CDR3 consists of 14 residues. Deletions cut 2 bases from V and 0 bases from J, with 9 bases between. CDR3 in DNA: TGCAGCGTTGAAAAGGCAGTTAGCACAGATACGCAGTATTTT. This codes for CSVEKAVSTDTQYF.